This T cell receptor beta chain was documented in a study of blood T cell repertoires in COVID-19. Study-level information: Specimens from acute and convalescent COVID-19 originated in the United States, Italy and Spain. T cells, B-cell-depleted T cells, or PBMCs provided the cDNA or gDNA that served as material.

In the original workflow: By means of reference gene primer amplification, nucleated cell counts were estimated. Only in-frame clones appear in the TCRdb table, and some are missing; sequencing was by immunoSEQ multiplex PCR. Clone size and the V and J calls come from that table; the DNA yielded D and trimming. The sample includes 50,000 to 65,000 clones, 60% to 75% seen only once; the top ten take about 28%. Trimming cost V 4 bases and J 2 bases, with 10 bases left between them. Germline V CDR1 and CDR2: SEHNR, FQNEAQ (reference sequence). This CDR3 contains 14 residues. The sequencing sample was made of peripheral blood. The chain carries TRBV7-9 and TRBJ2-3; D may be TRBD2 (5 bases). This receptor was obtained from an elderly woman with acute or convalescent COVID-19. The CDR3 DNA sequence: TGTGCCAGCAGCTCGGACGGGGTCACAGATACGCAGTATTTT. Its translation is CASSSDGVTDTQYF.